These T cell receptor beta chains were read from a single sample in a study of shared clonotypes between healthy human individuals. Sequenced by immunoSEQ multiplex PCR; TCRdb stores in-frame clones only, minus some. Found here are over 950,000 clones, roughly 80% of them singletons; the top ten hold almost 0.9%. Sequences were obtained from memory CD4+ T cells from PBMCs. The source is a man aged 18 to 29 in good health. Some clones in this sample may be carry-over from other donors' samples. The CDR3 runs from the conserved cysteine through the conserved F or W. Fields, in order: V gene, J gene, CDR3 protein.

>TRBV9|TRBJ2-1
CASSVEAGVIREQFF
>TRBV4-1|TRBJ2-3
CASSQRELTDTQYF
>TRBV6-6|TRBJ2-6
CASSYVRSGANVLTF
>TRBV27|TRBJ2-1
CASSSYLAGGYNEQFF
>TRBV20-1|TRBJ2-3
CSQGYTDTQYF
>TRBV5-1|TRBJ1-1
CASSLVPVPNTEAFF
>TRBV7-2|TRBJ2-7
CASSLFDPLEQYF
>TRBV11-2|TRBJ2-7
CASSFGQAYEQYF
>TRBV6-1|TRBJ2-7
CASIPTGGGAYEQYF
>TRBV6-5|TRBJ2-5
CASSLPTWTSPAQYF
>TRBV4-2|TRBJ2-3
CASSQRAGDTQYF
>TRBV10-2|TRBJ2-3
CASSRDRDTQYF
>TRBV5-1|TRBJ1-1
CASSSRTGGVSSNTEAFF
>TRBV19|TRBJ2-3
CASSTLGQGQTTQYF
>TRBV19|TRBJ2-7
CASSTISGQGNYEQYF
>TRBV29-1|TRBJ1-4
CSVAPGSLANEKLFF
>TRBV19|TRBJ1-1
CASSIRGNTEAFF
>TRBV4-1|TRBJ2-1
CASSKGLAVSSYNEQFF
>TRBV7-3|TRBJ2-3
CASSPGTSPSTDTQYF
>TRBV28|TRBJ2-5
CASNSGSNQETQYF
>TRBV6-5|TRBJ2-1
CASSLRPFSYNEQFF
>TRBV6-1|TRBJ2-7
CASSEFGQFSYEQYF
>TRBV5-4|TRBJ2-5
CASSSDRTTQYF
>TRBV27|TRBJ2-7
CASSLSTGDSYEQYF
>TRBV4-2|TRBJ1-4
CASSQDGQGATNEKLFF
>TRBV5-4|TRBJ2-2
CASSSETSKGRTGELFF
>TRBV6-6|TRBJ2-3
CASSSAGTSGTDTQYF
>TRBV20-1|TRBJ2-1
CSAKAHEQFF